The subject of this entry is one T cell receptor (beta chain). The antigen remains unidentified. These data come from a study of cytomegalovirus exposure and HLA in healthy donors. It was with 60 Vbeta and 13 Jbeta primers that the PCR ran. TCRdb keeps only in-frame clones here, not all; method: immunoSEQ multiplex PCR. Among under 200,000 clones listed, 77% were seen once. V was shortened by 3 bases and J by 7 bases, with 16 bases between the two germline ends. The CDR3 has 14 residues. CDR1 is SGHTA, CDR2 FQGNSA, per germline. Study-level results: Among immune exposure information, only CMV serostatus was available.

This chain links TRBV7-2 with TRBJ2-7; the D gene is possibly TRBD2 (6 bases). This TCR was sampled from a woman aged 40 to 49 in good health and CMV-seropositive. Sequenced: PBMCs. In DNA form, the CDR3 reads TGTGCCAGCAGCTTGGGGTGGGACTGGGGGGAGCAGTACTTC. This sequence encodes CASSLGWDWGEQYF.